This entry is about one TCR beta chain. Sequencing used immunoSEQ multiplex PCR; TCRdb keeps in-frame clones, though not all of them. The sample includes roughly 500,000 clones, 70% to 90% of them seen just once. This specimen comes from a study of blood T cell repertoires in COVID-19. Study-level information: Donors in the United States, Italy and Spain gave samples during acute or convalescent COVID-19. PBMCs, B-cell-depleted T cells, or T cells were the source of the cDNA or gDNA that made up the material.

With V trimmed by 4 bases and J by 5 bases, 8 bases remained unmatched. Looked up from germline, CDR1 is LGHNT and CDR2 is FRNRAP. CDR3 length: 15 residues. This receptor was taken from a human donor in a cohort sampled during active COVID-19. The sequenced material came from peripheral blood. The chain joins TRBV12-5 to TRBJ1-1; 9 nucleotides match TRBD1. CDR3 bases: TGTGCTAGTGGTTCACCGGGACAGGGACGGACTGAAGCTTTCTTT. Its protein is CASGSPGQGRTEAFF. The variable domain in full, with the rest retrieved from reference TRBV12-5 and TRBJ1-1, is DARVTQTPRHKVTEMGQEVTMRCQPILGHNTVFWYRQTMMQGLELLAYFRNRAPLDDSGMPKDRFSAEMPDATLATLKIQPSEPRDSAVYFCASGSPGQGRTEAFFGQGTRLTVV.